This TCR beta chain was identified in a study of OX40 agonist ivuxolimab in advanced cancers. Study observations and caveats: No antigen was identified for the clonally expanded peripheral T cells. Compared with CD4+, CD8+ T cells on average had more expanded clones.

About this clone itself: Its antigen is as yet unknown.

Some clones are missing from TCRdb's copy, which holds only in-frame ones; the method was immunoSEQ multiplex PCR. The sample consists of around 35,000 clones, 84% of them appearing once. CDR3 length equals 14 residues. V lost 4 bases, J lost 8 bases, and 7 bases stayed unmatched. Germline CDR1 SNHLY, CDR2 FYNNEI. This TCR was recovered from an adult with an advanced solid tumor such as melanoma, head and neck, liver or kidney cancer. The chain carries TRBV2 and TRBJ2-2; TRBD1 aligns across 7 bases. The sequenced sample was CD4+ or CD8+ T cells sorted from blood, obtained in a trial of the OX40 agonist ivuxolimab. In DNA form, the CDR3 reads TGTGCCAGCAGTGGAGACAGGGTTACGGGGGAGCTGTTTTTT. Residues: CASSGDRVTGELFF.